This T cell receptor (beta chain) was observed in a study of identifying expanded T cells in peripheral blood. Of note for this clone: Its antigen is still unknown. Germline and junction disagree at one end, which may indicate a read error.

Healthy donors had no documented immune events, such as infections, while sampled. CDR1 MGHRA and CDR2 YSYEKL come from the germline V gene. CDR3 length: 17 amino acids. Produced via immunoSEQ multiplex PCR; TCRdb's table is partial and in-frame only. This table has about 110,000 clones, 85% to 90% appearing once. Findings of the study overall: About 1.3 clones differed between technical replicates, versus about 15 and 19 over time.

The chain joins TRBV4-1 to TRBJ2-1, with 14 bases lining up with TRBD2. Sample: blood. This receptor was obtained from a person aged 18-69 years in good health. CDR3 bases: TGCGCCAGCAGACAAGGGGGACTAGCGGGGGCAAGCGATGAGCAGTTCTTC. Encoded protein: CASRQGGLAGASDEQFF.